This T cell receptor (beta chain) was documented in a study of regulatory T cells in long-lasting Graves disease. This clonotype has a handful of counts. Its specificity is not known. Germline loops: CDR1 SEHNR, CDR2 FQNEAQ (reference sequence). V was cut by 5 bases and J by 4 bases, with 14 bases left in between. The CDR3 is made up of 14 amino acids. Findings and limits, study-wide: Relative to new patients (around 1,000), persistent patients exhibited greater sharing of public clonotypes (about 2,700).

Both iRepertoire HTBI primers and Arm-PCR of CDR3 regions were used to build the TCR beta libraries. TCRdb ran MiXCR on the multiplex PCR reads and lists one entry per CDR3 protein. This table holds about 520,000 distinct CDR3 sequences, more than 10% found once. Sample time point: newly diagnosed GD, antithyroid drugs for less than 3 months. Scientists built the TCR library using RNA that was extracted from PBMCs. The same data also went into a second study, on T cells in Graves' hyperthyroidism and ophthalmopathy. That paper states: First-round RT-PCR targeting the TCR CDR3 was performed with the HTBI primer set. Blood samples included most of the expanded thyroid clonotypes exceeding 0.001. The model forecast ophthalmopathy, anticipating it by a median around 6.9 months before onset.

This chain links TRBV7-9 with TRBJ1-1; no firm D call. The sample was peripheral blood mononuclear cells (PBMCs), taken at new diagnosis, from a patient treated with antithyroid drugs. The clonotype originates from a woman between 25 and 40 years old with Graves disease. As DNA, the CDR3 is TGTGCCAGCAGCCCGGGCGGGGATGGCACTGAAGCTTTCTTT. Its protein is CASSPGGDGTEAFF.